The clone carrying this T cell receptor (beta chain) was recorded a few times. Antigen unknown. This sample was included in a study of early T cells in non-severe SARS-CoV-2 infection. Study findings and constraints: Comparison of clonotypes with VDJdb favored anti-spike CD8 responses while missing private and CD4 specificities.

Molecules of cDNA were individually given unique molecular identifiers that were attached to them. From the 5' RACE reads, TCRdb called clonotypes with MiXCR, one entry per CDR3 protein. Among tens of thousands of distinct CDR3 sequences, 12% to 15% were seen once, and the ten largest hold under 6.5%. This CDR3 has 13 residues. V shed 6 bases and J 5 bases; nucleotides not matched to a gene: 6. Germline lookup yields CDR1 MNHEY and CDR2 SVGAGI. The sequencing sample was made of whole blood. This TCR came from an adult who was a healthcare worker with PCR-confirmed SARS-CoV-2 infection or an uninfected control (not recorded which). The genes are TRBV6-5 and TRBJ2-7, with 8 bases fitting TRBD1. In DNA, the CDR3 is TGTGCCAGCAGGTACGACAGGGGCCACGAGCAGTACTTC. Translated, it gives CASRYDRGHEQYF.